Below, 32 T cell receptor beta chains from the same sample are listed, as sequenced in a study of blood T cell repertoires in COVID-19. Clones were read by immunoSEQ multiplex PCR, and TCRdb kept only the in-frame ones, dropping some. The sample lists roughly 120,000 clones, approximately 85% seen once, with approximately 3.5% in the top ten. Input material: peripheral blood. The origin of the receptors is an elderly woman with COVID-19, enrolled during active disease.

This clone has only a few counts. The CDR3 DNA is TGCGCCAGCAGCCCTGGGACTAGCAACCACAATGAGCAGTTCTTC. This gives the protein CASSPGTSNHNEQFF. The chain recombines TRBV4-3 with TRBJ2-1; the match to TRBD2 covers 9 bases. CDR1 is LGHNA and CDR2 is YSLEER in the germline V gene. V lost 4 bases, J lost 5 bases, and 6 bases stayed unmatched. The CDR3 length is 15 residues.

This clone was found once. The chain employs TRBV2 and TRBJ1-4; no clear D gene. Trimming cost V 4 bases and J 0 bases, with 12 bases left between them. The CDR3 totals 16 residues. Germline CDR1 and CDR2: SNHLY and FYNNEI. The CDR3 region has the DNA TGTGCCAGCAGTGTCACAGAACTTGCAACTAATGAAAAACTGTTTTTT. Translating it yields CASSVTELATNEKLFF.

The rearrangement joins TRBV19 to TRBJ1-6; D might be TRBD1 (5 bases). From germline, CDR1 is LNHDA and CDR2 SQIVND (reference sequence). The germline V and J ends were trimmed by 3 bases and 9 bases, with 15 bases remaining between them. The CDR3 runs 15 residues. CDR3 in amino acids: CASSISRDLGSPLHF. The CDR3 coding sequence is TGTGCCAGTAGTATTTCCCGGGACTTGGGTTCACCCCTCCACTTT.

This clone appeared once. The chain recombines TRBV5-6 with TRBJ2-1; 10 nucleotides line up with TRBD1. The J segment lost 3 bases and the V segment lost 0 bases, leaving 6 bases of the junction unmatched. CDR1 is SGHDT and CDR2 is YYEEEE in the germline V gene. This CDR3 has 17 amino acids. The CDR3 here is CASSLGGQGTNYNEQFF. The DNA for the CDR3 is TGTGCCAGCAGCTTGGGGGGACAGGGGACCAACTACAATGAGCAGTTCTTC.

This clone has at least ten counts. The chain joins TRBV7-2 to TRBJ1-1; D is ambiguous. Trimming left V 9 bases short and J 11 bases short, with 7 bases between. The CDR3 sequence is 8 residues long. CDR1 is SGHTA, CDR2 FQGNSA, per germline. Here the CDR3 DNA reads TGTGCCAGTGGGCTTGCTTTCTTT. Translated, it gives CASGLAFF.

J is TRBJ2-5 and V is TRBV6-4, with 8 bases lining up with TRBD1. Germline loops: CDR1 MRHNA, CDR2 SNTAGT. CDR3 length: 14 residues. The junction had 14 bases not matched to a gene; V was cut back by 4 bases and J by 13 bases. As DNA, the CDR3 is TGTGCCAGCAGTGTAGGCAGGGGGCCATCTCTGTCGTACTTC. Its protein product is CASSVGRGPSLSYF.

This clone showed up just once. J is TRBJ2-1 and V is TRBV7-2, with 8 bases lining up with TRBD2. CDR3 length: 15 amino acids. The germline V gene has CDR1 SGHTA and CDR2 FQGNSA. Trimming at V came to 5 bases and at J to 8 bases, leaving 11 bases not matched to a gene. The CDR3 nucleotides are TGTGCCAGCAGCCTTGGACTAGCCCGTAACGATGAGCAGTTCTTC. Translated: CASSLGLARNDEQFF.

The chain uses TRBV5-1 and TRBJ2-1; maybe TRBD2 (5 bases). This CDR3 comprises 15 residues. Germline V gives CDR1 SGHRS, CDR2 YFSETQ. V lost 0 bases and J 2 bases, leaving 9 bases between the germline ends. CDR3 amino acids: CASSLATGTYNEQFF. The CDR3 coding sequence is TGCGCCAGCAGCTTGGCGACGGGAACCTACAATGAGCAGTTCTTC.

The CDR3 sequence: CATLSEGQGQLTDTQYF. Written as DNA, the CDR3 is TGTGCCACCCTATCCGAAGGACAGGGACAACTCACAGATACGCAGTATTTT. V usage is TRBV21-1 and J usage is TRBJ2-3; no DNA check was done on the table's D call, TRBD1. TRBV21-1 has pseudogene status. The CDR3 length is 17 residues.

The gene calls are TRBV6-2 or TRBV6-3 and TRBJ2-7; no clear D gene. The V end lost 5 bases, the J end lost 4 bases, and 18 bases lay between the germline ends. Germline V CDR1 and CDR2: MNHEY, SVGEGT. The CDR3 runs 15 residues. The CDR3 coding sequence is TGTGCCAGCAGTCGTGACCACCGGGTGAAATACGAGCAGTACTTC. Amino acids: CASSRDHRVKYEQYF.

DNA of the CDR3: TGTGCCAGCAGTCGACGGGATGGCTACACCTTC. It specifies CASSRRDGYTF. The chain carries TRBV12-3 or TRBV12-4 and TRBJ1-2; D uncertain. The CDR3 is made up of 11 amino acids. Trimming cost V 5 bases and J 6 bases, with 7 bases left between them.

This clone was seen once. The rearrangement joins TRBV28 to TRBJ1-3; 8 bases map to TRBD1. CDR1 and CDR2 (germline): MDHEN, SYDVKM. After removal of 7 bases from V and 4 bases from J, the junction contained 12 bases not matched to a gene. The CDR3 is 16 amino acids. The CDR3 loop is CASIPSQGEAGNTIYF. CDR3 DNA sequence: TGTGCCAGCATCCCCTCACAGGGGGAAGCCGGAAACACCATATATTTT.

The CDR3 here is CASSLLAGGPRGETQYF. Here the CDR3 DNA reads TGTGCCAGCAGCCTACTAGCGGGAGGGCCAAGAGGGGAGACCCAGTACTTC. V gene TRBV5-6 combines with J gene TRBJ2-5, with 13 bases fitting TRBD2. Germline assignment: CDR1 SGHDT and CDR2 YYEEEE. The CDR3 extends over 17 amino acids. Trimming removed 4 bases from V and 5 bases from J; junction bases left unmatched: 11.

The chain has TRBV19 and TRBJ2-6, with D unresolved. Trimming removed 3 bases from V and 0 bases from J, with 12 bases in between. The CDR3 is 17 amino acids. Looked up from germline, CDR1 is LNHDA and CDR2 is SQIVND (reference sequence). The CDR3 bases are TGTGCCAGTAGTATGGGCCAGGCCAACTCTGGGGCCAACGTCCTGACTTTC. Amino acid sequence: CASSMGQANSGANVLTF.

The rearrangement joins TRBV6-5 to TRBJ1-2; TRBD1 aligns across 7 bases. The V and J ends lost 6 bases and 2 bases, in that order; junction bases with no gene match: 9. Germline CDR1 MNHEY, CDR2 SVGAGI. There are 15 residues in the CDR3. The CDR3 is CASRKRDSLNYGYTF. The CDR3 region has the DNA TGTGCCAGCAGGAAAAGGGACAGTCTGAACTATGGCTACACCTTC.

This clone was observed once. V and J are TRBV18 and TRBJ2-3; D call uncertain. Germline lookup yields CDR1 KGHSH and CDR2 LQKENI. The V gene lost 3 bases and the J gene lost 0 bases, with 10 bases spanning the gap. The CDR3 totals 15 residues. CDR3 coding DNA: TGTGCCAGCTCACCTGGAGACGGGAGCACAGATACGCAGTATTTT. Encoded protein: CASSPGDGSTDTQYF.

This clone was seen a handful of times. The CDR3: CASRAVLRDTGELFF. CDR3 nucleotides: TGTGCCAGCAGGGCGGTATTGAGGGACACCGGGGAGCTGTTTTTT. This chain connects TRBV11-2 to TRBJ2-2; D possibly corresponds to TRBD2 (5 bases). V was clipped by 6 bases and J by 3 bases, with 14 bases between them. Germline loops: CDR1 SGHAT, CDR2 FQNNGV. The CDR3 spans 15 residues.

The chain couples TRBV6-6 to TRBJ1-2; D uncertain. The CDR3 covers 10 residues. The germline V and J ends were trimmed by 8 bases and 5 bases, with 6 bases remaining between them. CDR1 and CDR2 (germline): MNHNY, SVGAGI (reference sequence). As DNA, the CDR3 is TGTGCCAGCGGCAATTATGGCTACACCTTC. Amino acid sequence: CASGNYGYTF.

The gene calls are TRBV6-5 and TRBJ1-1; D gene uncertain. The ends were cut back, 4 bases at V and 5 bases at J, with 17 bases in the middle. The length of the CDR3 is 15 residues. Germline V gene data show CDR1 as MNHEY and CDR2 as SVGAGI. The CDR3 loop is CASSSPGPPRTEAFF. The CDR3 DNA follows: TGTGCCAGCAGTTCCCCCGGTCCTCCCCGGACTGAAGCTTTCTTT.

This chain joins TRBV5-1 and TRBJ2-7, with TRBD1 matching 7 bases. Looked up from germline, CDR1 is SGHRS and CDR2 is YFSETQ. Trimming at V came to 4 bases and at J to 3 bases, leaving 7 bases not matched to a gene. This CDR3 has 14 amino acids. This chain's CDR3 is CASSPRAGGYEQYF. CDR3 bases: TGCGCCAGCAGCCCAAGAGCAGGGGGCTACGAGCAGTACTTC.

The gene calls are TRBV9 and TRBJ2-7; maybe TRBD1 (6 bases). There are 14 residues in the CDR3. The V and J ends lost 0 bases and 3 bases respectively, with 10 bases between them. In germline, CDR1 is SGDLS, CDR2 YYNGEE. The CDR3 spells CASSVEGVGYEQYF. For the CDR3, the DNA is TGTGCCAGCAGCGTAGAGGGGGTAGGCTACGAGCAGTACTTC.

This clone was found a few times. Other DNA sequences in this specimen translate into the identical CDR3. The rearrangement uses TRBV7-2 and TRBJ1-4; D ambiguous. Germline-derived CDR1 and CDR2 are SGHTA and FQGNSA. Trimming cost V 1 base and J 7 bases, with 7 bases left between them. CDR3 length equals 13 residues. The CDR3 here is CASSLGSSEKLFF. In DNA form, the CDR3 reads TGTGCCAGCAGCTTAGGTTCCTCTGAAAAACTGTTTTTT.

The chain recombines TRBV7-2 with TRBJ2-1; tentatively, D is TRBD2 (5 bases). This CDR3 comprises 15 residues. V dropped 5 bases and J dropped 6 bases, with 17 bases sitting between them. The germline CDR1 and CDR2 sequences are SGHTA and FQGNSA. CDR3 sequence reads: CASSIPTGSSNEQFF. The CDR3 DNA sequence: TGTGCCAGCAGCATCCCTACGGGGAGTAGCAATGAGCAGTTCTTC.

This chain links TRBV19 with TRBJ2-1, with D possibly matching TRBD1 (6 bases). Germline values: CDR1 LNHDA, CDR2 SQIVND (reference sequence). There are 15 residues in the CDR3. Between the trimmed V and J ends, which lost 6 bases and 2 bases, there was a span of 14 bases. DNA for the CDR3: TGTGCCAGTAGGGCTGACAGGAACCCCTACAATGAGCAGTTCTTC. Translated: CASRADRNPYNEQFF.

The chain uses TRBV9 and TRBJ2-1; 8 nucleotides agree with TRBD2. The CDR3 totals 15 residues. J lost 9 bases, V lost 0 bases, and 8 bases had no gene match. CDR1 and CDR2 from the germline V gene are SGDLS and YYNGEE. The CDR3 sequence: CASSVAAGGVAEQFF. For the CDR3, the DNA is TGTGCCAGCAGCGTAGCTGCGGGAGGAGTAGCTGAGCAGTTCTTC.

The CDR3, as DNA: TGTGCCAGCAGTAGTTCCGGGGAGCTGTTTTTT. Its translation is CASSSSGELFF. This chain joins TRBV7-3 and TRBJ2-2; D gene ambiguous. There are 11 residues in the CDR3. Germline values: CDR1 SGHTA, CDR2 FQGTGA. Trimming stripped 6 bases from V and 6 bases from J, with 5 bases between.

This clone was observed a single time. This chain joins TRBV24-1 and TRBJ2-1; no clear D. Per germline, CDR1 KGHDR and CDR2 SFDVKD. This CDR3 contains 15 residues. V shed 4 bases and J shed 3 bases, with 12 bases lying between them. CDR3: CATSDSGSYYNEQFF. The CDR3 nucleotides are TGTGCCACCAGTGACTCCGGGTCTTACTACAATGAGCAGTTCTTC.

The CDR3 region has the DNA TGTGCCAGCAGTTGGTCGGCAGGGCGTGAGCAGTTCTTC. Residues: CASSWSAGREQFF. The chain recombines TRBV28 with TRBJ2-1, with D possibly being TRBD1 (5 bases). Trimming removed 4 bases from V and 9 bases from J, with 13 bases in between. The germline gives CDR1 MDHEN, CDR2 SYDVKM. The CDR3 spans 13 residues.

The chain joins TRBV28 to TRBJ1-5; perhaps TRBD1 as D (5 bases). CDR1 and CDR2 from the germline V gene are MDHEN and SYDVKM. This CDR3 has 15 residues. Trimming shortened V by 5 bases and J by 0 bases, and 11 bases separated the two germline ends. The CDR3 DNA follows: TGTGCCAGCAGTGAGACGGGGGATAGCAATCAGCCCCAGCATTTT. Translated: CASSETGDSNQPQHF.

The chain couples TRBV3-1 (or the pseudogene TRBV3-2) to TRBJ2-3; D unresolved. Trimming removed 4 bases from V and 12 bases from J, with 17 bases in between. In germline, CDR1 is LGHDT, CDR2 YNNKEL (reference sequence). This CDR3 comprises 13 residues. CDR3: CASSPGRTAVQYF. CDR3 nucleotides: TGTGCCAGCAGCCCCGGTCGAACGGCGGTACAGTATTTT.

Regarding this clone: At the DNA level, this CDR3 is encoded by other sequences in the same sample as well. The chain carries TRBV10-3 and TRBJ1-4, with 11 bases that match TRBD1. Germline CDR1 reads ENHRY; CDR2 reads SYGVKD. The CDR3 extends over 13 amino acids. V shed 10 bases, J shed 5 bases, and the junction held 3 bases outside the gene matches. In DNA form, the CDR3 reads TGTGCCACCCGGGACAGGGGGAATGAAAAACTGTTTTTT. Translation gives CATRDRGNEKLFF.

CDR3 coding DNA: TGTGCCAGTGTCCTTACGAACACCGGGGAGCTGTTTTTT. This translates into CASVLTNTGELFF. The rearrangement joins TRBV19 to TRBJ2-2; no firm D call. CDR1 and CDR2 from the germline V gene are LNHDA and SQIVND (reference sequence). CDR3 length equals 13 residues. The V end was cut by 8 bases, the J end by 0 bases, with 7 bases between.